This TCR beta chain was recorded in a study of cytomegalovirus exposure and HLA in healthy donors. It was with 60 Vbeta and 13 Jbeta primers that the PCR ran. TCRdb keeps only in-frame clones here, not all; method: immunoSEQ multiplex PCR. Among about 160,000 clones, about four fifths were seen once, and the ten largest hold 2% to 2.5%. CDR3 length: 14 residues. Trimming took off 5 bases at V and 6 bases at J, with 16 bases between the two ends. Germline V CDR1 and CDR2: GTSNPN, SVGIG (reference sequence). The sequence was collected from a male donor in good health and CMV-seronegative. The genes are TRBV30 and TRBJ1-4; D possibly corresponds to TRBD1 (5 bases). The sample consisted of PBMCs. The CDR3 loop is CAWGGHWTDEKLFF. The CDR3 nucleotides are TGTGCCTGGGGCGGACACTGGACCGATGAAAAACTGTTTTTT.